The 26 T cell receptor beta chains listed next were all sequenced from one sample in a study of T-cell memory formation after mild COVID-19. A single record per CDR3 protein comes from TCRdb applying MiXCR to the 5' RACE reads. The repertoire has approximately 350,000 distinct CDR3 sequences, 14% of them found once; the top ten carry 22%. Sequencing used PBMCs or a T cell subset sorted from them (not recorded which). The source of these receptors is a man aged 18 to 35 who had mild COVID-19 (a few samples of this study predate the infection). Cell type and time point are not known.

This clonotype has just one count. The V call is TRBV20-1, the J call TRBJ2-1; 10 bases are shared with TRBD1. V lost 5 bases to trimming and J lost 7 bases; unmatched junction nucleotides: 11. The CDR3 runs to 15 residues. Germline CDR1 and CDR2: DFQATT and SNEGSKA (reference sequence). The CDR3 DNA reads as TGCAGTGCTTTTGAGGACAGGGGGTATAGGAATGAGCAGTTCTTC. It encodes CSAFEDRGYRNEQFF.

Only a few counts were recorded for this clonotype. The rearrangement links TRBV5-1 to TRBJ2-3; possibly TRBD2 for D (6 bases). The ends were cut back, 5 bases at V and 0 bases at J, with 10 bases in the middle. The CDR3 spans 14 residues. Per germline, CDR1 SGHRS and CDR2 YFSETQ. The CDR3 DNA reads as TGCGCCAGCAGACCGGAGGGCAGCACAGATACGCAGTATTTT. Translation: CASRPEGSTDTQYF. The variable domain in full, completed from reference TRBV5-1 and TRBJ2-3, reads KAGVTQTPRYLIKTRGQQVTLSCSPISGHRSVSWYQQTPGQGLQFLFEYFSETQRNKGNFPGRFSGRQFSNSRSEMNVSTLELGDSALYLCASRPEGSTDTQYFGPGTRLTVL.

This clonotype was observed many times. This chain links TRBV2 with TRBJ2-1, with no clear D. CDR1 and CDR2 (germline): SNHLY, FYNNEI. V lost 1 base and J 3 bases, leaving 10 bases between the germline ends. The CDR3 loop spans 15 amino acids. The DNA of the CDR3 is TGTGCCAGCAGTGAAGTATTGACAATCTACAATGAGCAGTTCTTC. This sequence encodes CASSEVLTIYNEQFF.

The V gene is TRBV5-6, the J gene TRBJ2-3; 7 nucleotides align to TRBD1. V was pared by 5 bases and J by 3 bases, with 3 bases of the junction left unmatched. This CDR3 has 13 residues. Germline V gene data show CDR1 as SGHDT and CDR2 as YYEEEE. CDR3 amino acids: CASRTGETDTQYF. CDR3 nucleotide sequence: TGTGCCAGCAGAACAGGGGAAACAGATACGCAGTATTTT. Complete variable domain (other parts from reference TRBV5-6 and TRBJ2-3): DAGVTQSPTHLIKTRGQQVTLRCSPKSGHDTVSWYQQALGQGPQFIFQYYEEEERQRGNFPDRFSGHQFPNYSSELNVNALLLGDSALYLCASRTGETDTQYFGPGTRLTVL.

In its sample, this clonotype was seen many times. The chain has TRBV7-9 and TRBJ2-3; 11 bases align to TRBD2. CDR3 length: 14 amino acids. Germline V lookup: CDR1 SEHNR, CDR2 FQNEAQ (reference sequence). Germline trimming cut 4 bases from V and 6 bases from J; bases unmatched to any gene: 3. The CDR3 DNA is TGTGCCAGCAGCTCCGGGACTAGCGGTGATACGCAGTATTTT. Translating it yields CASSSGTSGDTQYF.

The J gene is TRBJ1-5, the V gene TRBV12-3 or TRBV12-4; the match to TRBD1 covers 9 bases. V was pared by 5 bases and J by 5 bases, with 4 bases of the junction left unmatched. The CDR3 runs 14 residues. The CDR3 DNA is TGTGCCAGCAGTCAGACAGGGGGTGATCAGCCCCAGCATTTT. Its protein product is CASSQTGGDQPQHF.

This clonotype was found a few times. V usage is TRBV27 and J usage is TRBJ1-1; a possible D gene is TRBD1 (5 bases). The V and J ends lost 6 bases and 1 base respectively, with 12 bases between them. The CDR3 sequence is 14 residues long. The germline V gene encodes CDR1 MNHEY and CDR2 SMNVEV (reference sequence). Written as DNA, the CDR3 is TGTGCCAGCAGCGCCCTGGGGGGGAACACTGAAGCTTTCTTT. Its protein is CASSALGGNTEAFF.

This clonotype has only a few counts. This chain connects TRBV10-2 to TRBJ1-1; D gene uncertain. From germline, CDR1 is WSHSY and CDR2 SAAADI. CDR3 length equals 12 residues. V shed 6 bases and J shed 1 base, with 6 bases lying between them. DNA of the CDR3: TGCGCCAGCAGCATGAGGAACACTGAAGCTTTCTTT. Translated, it gives CASSMRNTEAFF.

Only a few counts were recorded for this clonotype. The chain couples TRBV28 to TRBJ2-7; possibly TRBD1 for D (5 bases). Trimming pared 8 bases from V and 3 bases from J, leaving 8 bases between. The CDR3 covers 11 residues. Germline CDR1 MDHEN, CDR2 SYDVKM. The CDR3 loop reads CASAGNYEQYF. The CDR3 DNA follows: TGTGCCAGCGCAGGGAACTACGAGCAGTACTTC.

In its sample, this clonotype was seen a few times. The chain employs TRBV24-1 and TRBJ2-7; D is tentatively TRBD1 or TRBD2 (6 bases each). The ends were cut back, 7 bases at V and 5 bases at J, with 23 bases in the middle. The CDR3 consists of 16 residues. The germline V gene has CDR1 KGHDR and CDR2 SFDVKD. The CDR3 is CATRTSRGLPKDEQYV. CDR3 in DNA: TGTGCCACCAGGACAAGTCGGGGGCTGCCAAAGGACGAGCAGTACGTC.

This clonotype showed up many times. The V and J genes are TRBV5-1 and TRBJ2-1, with D possibly matching TRBD2 (5 bases). V lost 0 bases and J lost 4, with 8 bases in between. This CDR3 has 14 residues. Germline CDR1 reads SGHRS; CDR2 reads YFSETQ. CDR3 nucleotides: TGCGCCAGCAGCTTGGGAGGGTCTTACAATGAGCAGTTCTTC. Translated: CASSLGGSYNEQFF.

A few counts support this clonotype. This chain joins TRBV4-1 and TRBJ2-4; D is ambiguous. The germline V and J ends were trimmed by 0 bases and 1 base, with 13 bases remaining between them. There are 17 residues in the CDR3. Germline CDR1 is MGHRA and CDR2 is YSYEKL. The CDR3 bases are TGCGCCAGCAGCCAAGATTACCACTCCCAGGCCAAAAACATTCAGTACTTC. Its protein is CASSQDYHSQAKNIQYF.

In this sample, this clonotype turned up many times. The V call is TRBV5-4, the J call TRBJ1-2, with D possibly being TRBD1 (5 bases). V lost 0 bases to trimming and J lost 6 bases, with 9 bases between them. CDR1 and CDR2 from the germline V gene are SGHNT and YYREEE (reference sequence). This CDR3 has 13 residues. Written as DNA, the CDR3 is TGTGCCAGCAGCTTGGGGTCGGGGGATGGCTACACCTTC. It encodes CASSLGSGDGYTF.

This clonotype was picked up many times. The chain couples TRBV4-2 to TRBJ2-3, with 10 bases matching TRBD2. The CDR3 is 17 amino acids. J gave up 0 bases and V 0 bases, and 3 bases lay outside the gene matches. The V gene's germline CDR1 is LGHNA and CDR2 YNFKEQ. The CDR3 nucleotides read TGTGCCAGCAGCCAAGAAGTAGCGGGGGGCAGCACAGATACGCAGTATTTT. This encodes CASSQEVAGGSTDTQYF.

This clonotype appeared a few times. This chain links TRBV6-5 with TRBJ2-3; no clear D. The germline V gene encodes CDR1 MNHEY and CDR2 SVGAGI. CDR3 size: 14 residues. V lost 6 bases to trimming and J lost 0 bases, with 10 bases between them. CDR3: CASRSTPSTDTQYF. CDR3 nucleotides: TGTGCCAGCAGGTCGACACCTAGCACAGATACGCAGTATTTT.

Points on this clonotype: One end of the junction does not line up with germline, which may come from a read error. This sequence joins TRBV5-1 and TRBJ2-1; TRBD2 matches at 9 bases. The germline V gene has CDR1 SGHRS and CDR2 YFSETQ. The CDR3 consists of 15 residues. The CDR3 protein is CASSLAGTSYDEQFF. CDR3 nucleotide sequence: TGCGCCAGCAGCTTGGCCGGGACTAGCTACGATGAGCAGTTCTTC.

The CDR3 loop is CASSLGQGGTF. Written as DNA, the CDR3 is TGTGCCAGCAGTTTAGGGCAGGGTGGCACCTTC. J is TRBJ1-2 and V is TRBV12-3 or TRBV12-4; D is possibly TRBD1 (5 bases). V dropped 1 base and J dropped 13 bases, with 10 bases sitting between them. The CDR3 spans 11 residues.

This clonotype has a handful of counts. For the CDR3, the DNA is TGTGCCAGCAGCGGGACACGGGGCTCCTACGAGCAGTACTTC. Its translation is CASSGTRGSYEQYF. The chain joins TRBV7-2 to TRBJ2-7; a weak D match, TRBD1 (6 bases). The CDR3 consists of 14 residues. Germline V gene data show CDR1 as SGHTA and CDR2 as FQGNSA. V gave up 5 bases and J gave up 0 bases, with 11 bases separating them.

In its sample, this clonotype was seen a few times. The chain couples TRBV5-1 to TRBJ2-3; maybe TRBD1 (6 bases). CDR3 length: 15 residues. V lost 0 bases to trimming and J lost 6 bases, with 14 bases between them. The germline V gene has CDR1 SGHRS and CDR2 YFSETQ. The CDR3 nucleotides read TGCGCCAGCAGCTTGGGGCAGGGGCAAGTCGATACGCAGTATTTT. Its protein is CASSLGQGQVDTQYF.

A word on this clonotype: At one of its ends the junction is not consistent with the germline gene, which may arise from a read error. The chain employs TRBV18 and TRBJ2-7; 8 bases map to TRBD2. The CDR3 length is 14 residues. Germline CDR1 is KGHSH and CDR2 is LQKENI. CDR3 bases: TGTGCCAGCTCACTGGCGGGGGGCTCCAACGAGCAGTACTTC. Translating it yields CASSLAGGSNEQYF.

This sequence joins TRBV12-3 or TRBV12-4 and TRBJ2-2; perhaps TRBD2 as D (5 bases). The CDR3 has 16 residues. V lost 2 bases to trimming and J lost 4 bases, with 14 bases between them. In nucleotides, the CDR3 is TGTGCCAGCAGTTTAACGTCGGGATACTTCACCGGGGAGCTGTTTTTT. Its protein product is CASSLTSGYFTGELFF.

A few counts support this clonotype. The rearrangement links TRBV18 to TRBJ2-7; TRBD1 agrees at 10 bases. Trimming cost V 2 bases and J 4 bases; bases outside gene matches: 5. The CDR3 has 15 amino acids. Germline V gives CDR1 KGHSH, CDR2 LQKENI. The CDR3 sequence: CASSPAGQGKYEQYF. CDR3 coding DNA: TGTGCCAGCTCACCAGCGGGACAGGGGAAATACGAGCAGTACTTC.

V usage is TRBV7-2 and J usage is TRBJ2-5; 7 bases are shared with TRBD2. The CDR3 has 13 amino acids. Trimming removed 5 bases from V and 6 bases from J; junction bases left unmatched: 6. The germline V gene has CDR1 SGHTA and CDR2 FQGNSA. CDR3 protein: CASSPGTKQTQYF. The CDR3 DNA sequence: TGTGCCAGCAGCCCAGGGACTAAACAGACCCAGTACTTC.

This clonotype was observed a few times. The chain couples TRBV7-2 to TRBJ1-5; no firm D call. The germline gives CDR1 SGHTA, CDR2 FQGNSA. V lost 3 bases to trimming and J lost 4 bases, with 10 bases between them. The CDR3 extends over 14 amino acids. The CDR3 DNA reads TGTGCCAGCAGCTTCGATCAAGGGAATCAGCCCCAGCATTTT. Translation gives CASSFDQGNQPQHF.

The chain uses TRBV28 and TRBJ2-3; no clear D. The germline V and J ends were trimmed by 1 base and 6 bases, with 14 bases remaining between them. This CDR3 is 15 amino acids long. In germline, CDR1 is MDHEN, CDR2 SYDVKM. DNA for the CDR3: TGTGCCAGCAGTTTATTCTCCGTTGGACCGGATACGCAGTATTTT. It translates to CASSLFSVGPDTQYF.

This clonotype has only a few counts. V gene TRBV20-1 combines with J gene TRBJ2-1, with 8 bases identical to TRBD2. The length of the CDR3 is 14 residues. Trimming took 6 bases from V and 5 from J; bases not matched to a gene: 9. CDR1 is DFQATT, CDR2 SNEGSKA, per germline (reference sequence). The CDR3: CSASVTSDDNEQFF. Here the CDR3 DNA reads TGCAGTGCGAGTGTGACTAGCGACGACAATGAGCAGTTCTTC.